Each of the 20 T cell receptor beta chains below was sequenced from the same sample in a study of shared clonotypes between healthy human individuals. The assay was immunoSEQ multiplex PCR, and TCRdb's table has in-frame clones only and misses some. The sample holds roughly 1 million clones; around 78% are singletons and the top ten take under 0.6%. Sequencing input: memory CD4+ T cells from PBMCs. Regarding subset: CD45RA-negative fraction. These receptors originate from a young man in good health. Some clones in this sample may be carry-over from other donors' samples.

This clone was detected only a few times. The chain is built from TRBV2 and TRBJ1-5; 12 nucleotides line up with TRBD1. V was clipped by 7 bases and J by 5 bases; unmatched bases: 9. This CDR3 region has 16 residues. CDR1 is SNHLY and CDR2 is FYNNEI in the germline V gene. In nucleotides, the CDR3 is TGTGCCAGCACGGGACAGGGGGCTTCGTTCGATCAGCCCCAGCATTTT. Protein: CASTGQGASFDQPQHF.

This sequence joins TRBV7-9 and TRBJ2-5; D is possibly TRBD1 or TRBD2 (6 bases each). Trimming left V 1 base short and J 6 bases short, with 12 bases between. The germline gives CDR1 SEHNR, CDR2 FQNEAQ (reference sequence). This CDR3 has 14 amino acids. CDR3 in amino acids: CASSLDVGGKTQYF. The CDR3, as DNA: TGTGCCAGCAGCTTAGACGTCGGGGGCAAGACCCAGTACTTC.

V is TRBV29-1 and J is TRBJ2-3; TRBD2 matches 9 bases. The CDR3 contains 16 residues. The trim removed 7 bases at V and 2 bases at J, leaving 13 bases unmatched. Germline V gives CDR1 SQVTM, CDR2 ANQGSEA. CDR3 loop: CSAGGLAGTNTDTQYF. DNA for the CDR3: TGCAGCGCGGGGGGTCTAGCGGGAACGAACACAGATACGCAGTATTTT.

This clone has only a few counts. This chain joins TRBV6-5 and TRBJ1-1, with D perhaps matching TRBD1 (5 bases). Trimming shortened V by 2 bases and J by 5 bases, and 12 bases separated the two germline ends. CDR3 length: 14 amino acids. Germline V gives CDR1 MNHEY, CDR2 SVGAGI. CDR3 nucleotide sequence: TGTGCCAGCAGTTACGGTCAGGGCGGTACTGAAGCTTTCTTT. It is translated as CASSYGQGGTEAFF.

The chain carries TRBV28 and TRBJ1-5, with 7 bases fitting TRBD1. The CDR3 is 13 residues long. V lost 6 bases and J lost 4; bases outside the gene matches: 3. The germline V gene has CDR1 MDHEN and CDR2 SYDVKM. CDR3 residues: CASRQDRNQPQHF. The CDR3 region has the DNA TGTGCCAGCAGACAGGACAGGAATCAGCCCCAGCATTTT.

The rearrangement links TRBV11-1 to TRBJ2-7, with 8 bases that match TRBD2. The trim removed 5 bases at V and 0 bases at J, leaving 6 bases unmatched. This CDR3 is 15 amino acids long. CDR1 and CDR2 (germline): SGHAT, FQDESV (reference sequence). The CDR3 coding sequence is TGTGCCAGCAGCACTACTAGCGGAAACTCCTACGAGCAGTACTTC. Encoded protein: CASSTTSGNSYEQYF.

The rearrangement joins TRBV5-1 to TRBJ2-3, with 10 bases matching TRBD1. CDR1 and CDR2 from the germline V gene are SGHRS and YFSETQ. The CDR3 spans 15 residues. Trimming at V came to 4 bases and at J to 5 bases, leaving 7 bases not matched to a gene. The CDR3, as DNA: TGCGCCAGCAGCATAGCCGGGACAGGGGAAGATACGCAGTATTTT. This sequence encodes CASSIAGTGEDTQYF.

In its sample, this clone was seen a few times. The V and J genes are TRBV28 and TRBJ1-5; D gene uncertain. V was pared by 2 bases and J by 5 bases, with 7 bases between. Germline lookup yields CDR1 MDHEN and CDR2 SYDVKM. This CDR3 spans 13 amino acids. CDR3 DNA: TGTGCCAGCAGTTTAGTACGCCATCAGCCCCAGCATTTT. It yields the protein CASSLVRHQPQHF. Filled out from reference TRBV28 and TRBJ1-5, the complete variable domain reads DVKVTQSSRYLVKRTGEKVFLECVQDMDHENMFWYRQDPGLGLRLIYFSYDVKMKEKGDIPEGYSVSREKKERFSLILESASTNQTSMYLCASSLVRHQPQHFGDGTRLSIL.

This sequence joins TRBV25-1 and TRBJ1-2; 8 bases align to TRBD1. Germline assignment: CDR1 MGHDK and CDR2 SYGVNS. J was trimmed by 5 bases and V by 5 bases; bases with no gene match: 4. The CDR3 covers 13 residues. CDR3 protein: CASSQGAMYGYTF. The DNA of the CDR3 is TGTGCCAGCAGTCAGGGGGCGATGTATGGCTACACCTTC.

This chain joins TRBV5-4 and TRBJ2-7, with D tentatively TRBD2 (6 bases). Germline V gives CDR1 SGHNT, CDR2 YYREEE (reference sequence). CDR3 length: 14 amino acids. Deletions cut 4 bases from V and 7 bases from J, with 18 bases between. CDR3 sequence reads: CASSDRRGAGEQYF. CDR3 in DNA: TGTGCCAGCAGCGATCGACGGGGCGCGGGGGAGCAGTACTTC.

V and J are TRBV19 and TRBJ2-2; 8 positions agree with TRBD1. V shed 5 bases, J shed 4 bases, and the junction held 12 bases outside the gene matches. Germline V gene sequence: CDR1 LNHDA, CDR2 SQIVND (reference sequence). The CDR3 covers 17 residues. The CDR3: CASSPSRTGFSTGELFF. CDR3 coding DNA: TGTGCCAGTAGTCCCTCCCGGACAGGGTTTTCCACCGGGGAGCTGTTTTTT. Full variable domain (outside the CDR3, taken from reference TRBV19 and TRBJ2-2): DGGITQSPKYLFRKEGQNVTLSCEQNLNHDAMYWYRQDPGQGLRLIYYSQIVNDFQKGDIAEGYSVSREKKESFPLTVTSAQKNPTAFYLCASSPSRTGFSTGELFFGEGSRLTVL.

The V call is TRBV28, the J call TRBJ1-2; a weak D match, TRBD1 (5 bases). CDR3 length: 15 amino acids. Trimming took off 6 bases at V and 0 bases at J, with 14 bases between the two ends. Germline lookup yields CDR1 MDHEN and CDR2 SYDVKM. CDR3: CASSPIGGANYGYTF. CDR3 in DNA: TGTGCCAGCAGCCCTATTGGAGGGGCTAACTATGGCTACACCTTC.

The CDR3 DNA follows: TGCGCCAGCAGCTCGCCGGACAGGGTTGTAAATGAGCAGTTCTTC. It yields the protein CASSSPDRVVNEQFF. V is TRBV5-1 and J is TRBJ2-1, with TRBD1 identical over 8 bases. CDR3 length: 15 amino acids. Germline V lookup: CDR1 SGHRS, CDR2 YFSETQ. J gave up 7 bases and V 3 bases, and 9 bases lay outside the gene matches.

This clone was seen once. This chain connects TRBV18 to TRBJ2-7, with D perhaps given as TRBD1 or TRBD2 (5 bases each). The V end lost 1 base, the J end lost 4 bases, and 8 bases lay between the germline ends. Germline CDR1 reads KGHSH; CDR2 reads LQKENI. The CDR3 covers 13 residues. The CDR3, as DNA: TGTGCCAGCTCACCACAGGGGACGTACGAGCAGTACTTC. This codes for CASSPQGTYEQYF. The whole variable domain, filled in from reference TRBV18 and TRBJ2-7, reads NAGVMQNPRHLVRRRGQEARLRCSPMKGHSHVYWYRQLPEEGLKFMVYLQKENIIDESGMPKERFSAEFPKEGPSILRIQQVVRGDSAAYFCASSPQGTYEQYFGPGTRLTVT.

The V gene is TRBV14, the J gene TRBJ2-1; TRBD2 matches 10 bases. CDR3 length: 15 amino acids. Trimming took 6 bases from V and 3 from J; bases not matched to a gene: 5. Per germline, CDR1 SGHDN and CDR2 FVKESK. The CDR3 sequence: CASSLAGAFYNEQFF. The CDR3 coding sequence is TGTGCCAGCAGTCTAGCGGGAGCGTTCTACAATGAGCAGTTCTTC.

The chain employs TRBV11-2 and TRBJ2-1; 8 nucleotides align to TRBD2. V lost 4 bases to trimming and J lost 10 bases; unmatched junction nucleotides: 12. CDR3 length: 15 residues. Germline values: CDR1 SGHAT, CDR2 FQNNGV. CDR3 region: CASSSLRAGEREQFF. For the CDR3, the DNA is TGTGCCAGCAGCTCATTGAGAGCGGGAGAGAGAGAGCAGTTCTTC.

This clone was found once. The chain uses TRBV5-1 and TRBJ2-7; 11 positions match TRBD2. V shed 2 bases, J shed 1 base, and the junction held 5 bases outside the gene matches. The CDR3 totals 16 residues. Looked up from germline, CDR1 is SGHRS and CDR2 is YFSETQ. CDR3 sequence: CASSLVAGGPSYEQYF. In DNA, the CDR3 is TGCGCCAGCAGCTTAGTAGCGGGAGGGCCTTCCTACGAGCAGTACTTC.

Only a few counts were recorded for this clone. This chain connects TRBV6-1 to TRBJ2-1; D possibly uses TRBD1 or TRBD2 (5 bases each). Germline CDR1 and CDR2: MNHNS and SASEGT. There are 15 residues in the CDR3. V lost 3 bases, J lost 2 bases, and 11 bases lay in between. The CDR3: CASSEEWGTYNEQFF. The DNA of the CDR3 is TGTGCCAGCAGTGAGGAATGGGGGACCTACAATGAGCAGTTCTTC.

The rearrangement uses TRBV19 and TRBJ1-3; 11 nucleotides agree with TRBD1. This CDR3 is built from 19 residues. Germline CDR1 reads LNHDA; CDR2 reads SQIVND (reference sequence). J gave up 0 bases and V 6 bases, and 13 bases lay outside the gene matches. This CDR3 reads CASRLLGTGGRYSGNTIYF. The CDR3 coding sequence is TGTGCCAGTAGGCTTCTCGGGACAGGGGGTCGTTACTCTGGAAACACCATATATTTT.

The rearrangement uses TRBV7-9 and TRBJ2-4; maybe TRBD1 (6 bases). The CDR3 extends over 17 amino acids. Deletions cut 2 bases from V and 3 bases from J, with 17 bases between. CDR1 SEHNR and CDR2 FQNEAQ come from the germline V gene (reference sequence). The CDR3 coding sequence is TGTGCCAGCAGCTTATTTCGTCACAGGGAAGACAAAAACATTCAGTACTTC. Amino acids: CASSLFRHREDKNIQYF. The complete variable domain, with remaining parts taken from reference TRBV7-9 and TRBJ2-4, reads DTGVSQNPRHKITKRGQNVTFRCDPISEHNRLYWYRQTLGQGPEFLTYFQNEAQLEKSRLLSDRFSAERPKGSFSTLEIQRTEQGDSAMYLCASSLFRHREDKNIQYFGAGTRLSVL.